Here is one T cell receptor (beta chain) with its context. Germline CDR1 is SGHRS and CDR2 is YFSETQ. The germline V and J ends were trimmed by 4 bases and 8 bases, with 10 bases remaining between them. The CDR3 covers 12 residues. The sample belongs to a study of blood T cells in healthy people across ages. The second PCR ran about 7 to 12 cycles with a sample-barcoded 5' primer and J-beta primers. Each cDNA molecule was tagged by a template-switch adaptor with 12 random nucleotides. Each CDR3 protein is one row after TCRdb ran MiXCR on the 5' RACE reads. The repertoire holds 800,000 or so distinct CDR3 sequences, with roughly 25% as singletons. These data are also associated with another study on T cells of mothers and their children.

The source of this sequence is a boy aged 5-17 years in good health. This chain links TRBV5-1 with TRBJ2-1, with D uncertain. Sequenced: blood. The CDR3 DNA is TGCGCCAGCAGCGCGGACCCCTATGAGCAGTTCTTC. It specifies CASSADPYEQFF.